These 9 T cell receptor beta chains came from one sample sequenced in a study of cytotoxic CD8 clonotypes in ibrutinib-treated CLL. Using immunoSEQ multiplex PCR, the repertoire was profiled, and TCRdb retains in-frame clones only, with some absent. This repertoire shows around 200,000 clones, about four fifths found once; its top ten account for 9.5% to 12%. Sequences were derived from PBMCs, sampled after 12 months of ibrutinib treatment. The source of these receptors is a human donor with chronic lymphocytic leukemia.

In DNA form, the CDR3 reads TGTGCCAGCAGCCCAGGCTGGGGCACTGAAGCTTTCTTT. Amino acid sequence: CASSPGWGTEAFF. The V and J genes are TRBV7-3 and TRBJ1-1, with D unresolved. The CDR3 loop spans 13 amino acids. Germline CDR1 SGHTA, CDR2 FQGTGA. Trimming stripped 5 bases from V and 4 bases from J, with 11 bases between. Variable domain in full (rest from reference TRBV7-3 and TRBJ1-1): GAGVSQTPSNKVTEKGKYVELRCDPISGHTALYWYRQSLGQGPEFLIYFQGTGAADDSGLPNDRFFAVRPEGSVSTLKIQRTERGDSAVYLCASSPGWGTEAFFGQGTRLTVV.

The chain is built from TRBV30 and TRBJ1-6; no firm D call. Trimming took off 0 bases at V and 7 bases at J, with 13 bases between the two ends. CDR1 GTSNPN and CDR2 SVGIG come from the germline V gene (reference sequence). CDR3 length: 15 residues. The CDR3 loop reads CAWSVRVLENSPLHF. The CDR3 DNA reads as TGTGCCTGGAGTGTACGGGTGCTCGAGAATTCACCCCTCCACTTT.

This clone was counted a few times. The chain carries TRBV4-1 and TRBJ1-1; D remains ambiguous. V was shortened by 0 bases and J by 0 bases, with 5 bases between the two germline ends. The CDR3 contains 14 residues. Germline loops: CDR1 MGHRA, CDR2 YSYEKL. CDR3 loop: CASSQEGVNTEAFF. In DNA form, the CDR3 reads TGCGCCAGCAGCCAAGAGGGAGTGAACACTGAAGCTTTCTTT.

The CDR3 is CASRRFSGIEQFF. In DNA, the CDR3 is TGTGCCAGCAGACGTTTTTCGGGTATAGAGCAGTTCTTC. V and J are TRBV11-2 and TRBJ2-1; D is unclear. CDR1 and CDR2 (germline): SGHAT, FQNNGV. The CDR3 extends over 13 amino acids. Trimming removed 6 bases from V and 10 bases from J, with 16 bases in between.

This clone is labeled medium-sized. The chain uses TRBV5-1 and TRBJ2-7; perhaps TRBD1 as D (6 bases). Between the trimmed V and J ends, which lost 4 bases and 1 base, there was a span of 9 bases. The CDR3 runs 13 residues. Germline V gene lookup returns CDR1 SGHRS and CDR2 YFSETQ. For the CDR3, the DNA is TGCGCCAGCAGCCCTGGACAGTCCTACGAGCAGTACTTC. Translation: CASSPGQSYEQYF.

The chain employs TRBV2 and TRBJ1-2; possible D gene TRBD1, 5 bases. This CDR3 comprises 12 residues. Trimming took 7 bases from V and 2 from J, leaving 8 bases between them. The germline V gene encodes CDR1 SNHLY and CDR2 FYNNEI. This CDR3 is CASTRDNYGYTF. The CDR3 bases are TGTGCCAGCACCCGGGACAACTATGGCTACACCTTC.

With regard to this clone: Other DNA sequences within the sample encode an identical CDR3. The chain links TRBV5-1 to TRBJ2-3; D possibly corresponds to TRBD2 (5 bases). This CDR3 spans 14 amino acids. Per germline, CDR1 SGHRS and CDR2 YFSETQ. The germline V and J ends were trimmed by 3 bases and 2 bases, with 10 bases remaining between them. The CDR3 loop reads CASSSGETTDTQYF. The CDR3 DNA sequence: TGCGCCAGCAGCTCTGGGGAGACCACAGATACGCAGTATTTT.

V gene TRBV7-3 combines with J gene TRBJ2-3; 8 bases map to TRBD2. Trimming at V came to 3 bases and at J to 3 bases, leaving 8 bases not matched to a gene. CDR1 SGHTA and CDR2 FQGTGA come from the germline V gene. The CDR3 sequence is 16 residues long. The CDR3 loop is CASSLNPGLATDTQYF. In DNA, the CDR3 is TGTGCCAGCAGCTTGAATCCCGGACTAGCAACAGATACGCAGTATTTT.

Remarks on this clone: At one end, the junction sequence differs from germline, possibly due to a read error. The J gene is TRBJ2-7, the V gene TRBV7-9, with D perhaps matching TRBD1 or TRBD2 (5 bases each). The CDR3 contains 15 residues. Germline values: CDR1 SEHNR, CDR2 FQNEAQ (reference sequence). The CDR3 region is CASSFAGTESFEQYF. CDR3 coding DNA: TGTGCCAGCAGCTTTGCCGGGACCGAGTCCTTCGAGCAGTACTTC.